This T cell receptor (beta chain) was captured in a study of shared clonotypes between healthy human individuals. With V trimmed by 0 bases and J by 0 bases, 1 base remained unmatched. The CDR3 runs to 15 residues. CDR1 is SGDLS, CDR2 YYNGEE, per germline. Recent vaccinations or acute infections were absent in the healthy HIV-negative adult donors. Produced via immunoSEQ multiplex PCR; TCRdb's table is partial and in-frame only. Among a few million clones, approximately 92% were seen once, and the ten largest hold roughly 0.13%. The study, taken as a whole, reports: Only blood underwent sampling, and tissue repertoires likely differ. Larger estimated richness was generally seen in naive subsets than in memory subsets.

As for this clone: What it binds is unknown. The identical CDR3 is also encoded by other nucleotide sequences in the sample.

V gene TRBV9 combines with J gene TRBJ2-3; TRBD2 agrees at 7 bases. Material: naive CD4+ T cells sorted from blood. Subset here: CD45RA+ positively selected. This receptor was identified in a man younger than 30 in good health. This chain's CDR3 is CASSVVSGSTDTQYF. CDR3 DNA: TGTGCCAGCAGCGTAGTTAGCGGGAGCACAGATACGCAGTATTTT.